This is a list of T cell receptor beta chains from one sample in a study of shared clonotypes between healthy human individuals. The table came from immunoSEQ multiplex PCR; TCRdb's copy has only in-frame clones and leaves some out. Among over a million clones, approximately 80% were seen once, and the ten largest hold roughly 0.55%. The sample consisted of memory CD4+ T cells from PBMCs. These receptor sequences come from a man younger than 30 in good health. Some clones in this sample may be carry-over from other donors' samples. CDR3s include the opening cysteine and the closing phenylalanine or tryptophan. A D gene is named only where the DNA matches it firmly. Size is omitted from some rows. Given values are once, few, many or a class for expanded clones.

abundance | d_gene | j_gene | v_gene | CDR3nt | CDR3aa
once | - | TRBJ2-7 | TRBV7-2 | TGTGCCAGCACCCTGGGGCGAGGCGAGCAGTACTTC | CASTLGRGEQYF
- | - | TRBJ2-1 | TRBV20-1 | TGCAGTGCCCCACGACCCAATGAGCAGTTCTTC | CSAPRPNEQFF
- | - | TRBJ1-6 | TRBV2 | TGTGCCAGCAGTGAAGCCCCATCGGCTTACAATTCACCCCTCCACTTT | CASSEAPSAYNSPLHF
once | TRBD1 | TRBJ1-3 | TRBV5-1 | TGCGCCAGCGCAGGGGGAAGCTCTGGAAACACCATATATTTT | CASAGGSSGNTIYF
- | TRBD2 | TRBJ2-1 | TRBV28 | TGTGCCAGCAGCACCTCTCTCGCGGGAGGGCCTTACAATGAGCAGTTCTTC | CASSTSLAGGPYNEQFF
- | - | TRBJ2-3 | TRBV29-1 | TGCAGCGTTGTCAAGCCAGGAGGGACAGATACGCAGTATTTT | CSVVKPGGTDTQYF
- | - | TRBJ2-3 | TRBV5-1 | TGCGCCAGCAGCTTGGCCTCACAGCGCCAGGGTACGCAGTATTTT | CASSLASQRQGTQYF
- | TRBD2 | TRBJ2-2 | TRBV19 | TGTGCCAGTAGTATATGGAGCGGGAGGGGAGCCGGGGAGCTGTTTTTT | CASSIWSGRGAGELFF
few | - | TRBJ1-2 | TRBV5-1 | TGCGCCAGCAGCTTGGGGCTGAACGATGGCTACACCTTC | CASSLGLNDGYTF
- | - | TRBJ1-2 | TRBV7-2 | TGTGCCAGCAGCTTAGTTACGGGCGGCTATGGCTACACCTTC | CASSLVTGGYGYTF
- | - | TRBJ1-3 | TRBV5-5 | TGTGCCAGCAGCTTGGATCCGGGCTCTGGAAACACCATATATTTT | CASSLDPGSGNTIYF
few | - | TRBJ2-7 | TRBV7-2 | TGTGCCAGCAGCTTCCCCCAGAGGGAGCAGTACTTC | CASSFPQREQYF
- | TRBD2 | TRBJ2-5 | TRBV2 | TGTGCCAGCAGAGAGACTAGCGGAGCAGTGGGGACCCAGTACTTC | CASRETSGAVGTQYF
- | TRBD1 | TRBJ1-5 | TRBV30 | TGTGCCTGGGGTACCGGACAGGGAGCGCAGCCCCAGCATTTT | CAWGTGQGAQPQHF
- | TRBD2 | TRBJ2-3 | TRBV5-4 | TGTGCCAGCAGCTCGCCGACTAGCGGGAGGGCAGACTCCCGAGATACGCAGTATTTT | CASSSPTSGRADSRDTQYF
many | - | TRBJ2-5 | TRBV5-1 | TGCGCCAGCAGCTGGAATACAAAAGAGACCCAGTACTTC | CASSWNTKETQYF
few | TRBD1 | TRBJ1-1 | TRBV28 | TGTGCCAGCAGTTTCCCTGGACAGGGGACGAACACTGAAGCTTTCTTT | CASSFPGQGTNTEAFF